This T cell receptor (beta chain) came from a study of cytomegalovirus exposure and HLA in healthy donors. The CDR3 is 14 residues long. Germline V CDR1 and CDR2: SGHTA, FQGTGA. V shed 5 bases, J shed 6 bases, and the junction held 9 bases outside the gene matches. Points on this clone: Its antigen is unknown.

Donors had nominal health at sampling but likely had unrecorded immune exposures. Study results and limitations: Accurate prediction of HLA-A and HLA-B alleles (for most subjects) was reportedly achieved from TCR beta sequences.

PCR used 60 Vbeta primers and 13 Jbeta primers. The repertoire was sequenced with immunoSEQ multiplex PCR; TCRdb's copy has only in-frame clones and lacks some. The sample gives around 180,000 clones, 80% to 85% of which show up once; 0.95% to 1.4% is in the top ten. The sequenced sample consisted of PBMCs. The source is a middle-aged woman in good health and CMV-seronegative. V and J are TRBV7-3 and TRBJ1-2; 7 nucleotides line up with TRBD1. The CDR3 here is CASSRTGQTDGYTF. The CDR3 DNA sequence: TGTGCCAGCAGCCGGACAGGTCAGACGGATGGCTACACCTTC.